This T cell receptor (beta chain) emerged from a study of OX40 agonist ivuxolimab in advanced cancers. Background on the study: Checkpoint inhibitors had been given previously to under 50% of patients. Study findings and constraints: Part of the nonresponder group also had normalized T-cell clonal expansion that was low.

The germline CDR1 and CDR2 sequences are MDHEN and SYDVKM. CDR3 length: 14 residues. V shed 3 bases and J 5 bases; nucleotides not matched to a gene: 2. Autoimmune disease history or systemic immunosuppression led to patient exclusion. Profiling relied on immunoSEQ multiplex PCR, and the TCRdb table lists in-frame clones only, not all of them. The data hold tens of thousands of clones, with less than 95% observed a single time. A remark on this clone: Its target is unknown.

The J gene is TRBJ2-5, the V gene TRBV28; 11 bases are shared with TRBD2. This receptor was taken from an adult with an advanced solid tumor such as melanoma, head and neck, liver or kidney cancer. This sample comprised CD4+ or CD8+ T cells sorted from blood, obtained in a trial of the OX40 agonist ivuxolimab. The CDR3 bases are TGTGCCAGCAGTTTTAGCGGGAGGGCGGAGACCCAGTACTTC. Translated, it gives CASSFSGRAETQYF.